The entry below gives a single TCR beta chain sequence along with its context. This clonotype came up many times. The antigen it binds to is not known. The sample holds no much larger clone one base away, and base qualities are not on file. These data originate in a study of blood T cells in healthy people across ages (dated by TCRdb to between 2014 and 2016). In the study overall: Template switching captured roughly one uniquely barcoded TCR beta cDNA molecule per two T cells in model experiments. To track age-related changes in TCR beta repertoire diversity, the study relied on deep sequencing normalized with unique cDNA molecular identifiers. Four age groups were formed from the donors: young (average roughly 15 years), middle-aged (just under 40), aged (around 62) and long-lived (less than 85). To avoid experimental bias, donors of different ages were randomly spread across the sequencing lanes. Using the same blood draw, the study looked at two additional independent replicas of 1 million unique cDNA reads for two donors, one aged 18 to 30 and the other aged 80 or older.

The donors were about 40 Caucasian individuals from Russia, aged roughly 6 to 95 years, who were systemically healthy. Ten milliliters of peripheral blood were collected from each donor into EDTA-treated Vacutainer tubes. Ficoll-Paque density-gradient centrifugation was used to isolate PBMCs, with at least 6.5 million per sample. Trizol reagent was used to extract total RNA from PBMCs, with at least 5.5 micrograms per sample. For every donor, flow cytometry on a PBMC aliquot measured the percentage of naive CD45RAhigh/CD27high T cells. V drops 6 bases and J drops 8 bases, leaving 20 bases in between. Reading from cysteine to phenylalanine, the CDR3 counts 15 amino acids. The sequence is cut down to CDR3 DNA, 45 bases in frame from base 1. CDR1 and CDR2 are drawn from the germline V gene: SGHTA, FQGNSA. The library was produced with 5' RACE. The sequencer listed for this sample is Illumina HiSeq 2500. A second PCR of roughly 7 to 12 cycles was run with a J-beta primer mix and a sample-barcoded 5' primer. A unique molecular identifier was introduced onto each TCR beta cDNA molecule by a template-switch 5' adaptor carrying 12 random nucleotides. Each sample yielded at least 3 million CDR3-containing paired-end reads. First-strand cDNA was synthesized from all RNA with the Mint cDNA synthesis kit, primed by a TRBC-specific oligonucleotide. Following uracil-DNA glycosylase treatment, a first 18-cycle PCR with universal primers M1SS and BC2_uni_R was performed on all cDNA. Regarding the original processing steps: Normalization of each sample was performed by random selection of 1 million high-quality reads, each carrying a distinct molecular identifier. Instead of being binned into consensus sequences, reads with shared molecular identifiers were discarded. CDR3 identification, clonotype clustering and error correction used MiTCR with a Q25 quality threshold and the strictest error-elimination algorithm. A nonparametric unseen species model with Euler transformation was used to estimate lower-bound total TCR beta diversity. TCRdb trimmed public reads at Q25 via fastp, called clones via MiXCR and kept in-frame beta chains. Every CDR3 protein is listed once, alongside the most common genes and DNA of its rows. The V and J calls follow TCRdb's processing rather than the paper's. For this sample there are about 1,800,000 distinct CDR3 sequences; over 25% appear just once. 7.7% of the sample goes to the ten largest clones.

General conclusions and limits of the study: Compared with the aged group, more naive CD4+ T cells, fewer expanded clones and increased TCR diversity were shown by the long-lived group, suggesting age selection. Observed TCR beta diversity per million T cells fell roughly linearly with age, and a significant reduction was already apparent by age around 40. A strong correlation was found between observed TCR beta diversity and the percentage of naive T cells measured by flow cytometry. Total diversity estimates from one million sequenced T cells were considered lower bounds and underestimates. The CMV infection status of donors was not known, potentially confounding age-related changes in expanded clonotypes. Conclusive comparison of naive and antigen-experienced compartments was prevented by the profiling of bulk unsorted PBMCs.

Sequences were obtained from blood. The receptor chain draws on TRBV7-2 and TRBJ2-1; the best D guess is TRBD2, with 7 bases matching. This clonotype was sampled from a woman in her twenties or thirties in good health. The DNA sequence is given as TGTGCCAGCAGTCTGGGGGGGGCCGACCTGGATGAGCAGTTCTTC. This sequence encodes CASSLGGADLDEQFF.